This TCR beta chain is drawn from a study of blood T cell repertoires in COVID-19. Across the whole study: Sites in the United States, Italy and Spain provided acute and convalescent COVID-19 samples. T cells, B-cell-depleted T cells, or PBMCs provided the cDNA or gDNA that served as material.

As processed by the authors: Reference gene primer amplification gave estimated nucleated cell counts. TCRdb keeps only in-frame clones here, not all; method: immunoSEQ multiplex PCR. For V, J and clone size, that table is used; D and trimming come from the DNA. This table has under 250,000 clones, about 83% appearing once. Unmatched junction bases numbered 14, after V lost 7 bases and J lost 6 bases. The germline CDR1 and CDR2 sequences are SNHLY and FYNNEI. This CDR3 comprises 16 residues. The rearrangement joins TRBV2 to TRBJ1-5, with 8 bases fitting TRBD1. This TCR was recovered from a woman aged 80 or older with COVID-19, enrolled during active disease. Sequences were obtained from peripheral blood. The CDR3 DNA reads as TGTGCCAGCACCGAAGGGAGGACAGGGCCCAGTCAGCCCCAGCATTTT. Amino acids: CASTEGRTGPSQPQHF.